What follows are 3 T cell receptor beta chains derived from one specimen sequenced in a study of shared clonotypes between healthy human individuals. Sequencing was performed with immunoSEQ multiplex PCR; in TCRdb, only in-frame clones are kept and a portion is missing. The sample lists millions of clones, 85% to 95% occurring once. Sequenced: naive CD4+ T cells sorted from blood. Specified subset: CD45RA+ positively selected. These receptors originate from a young man in good health.

V and J are TRBV6-1 and TRBJ1-1; perhaps TRBD1 as D (6 bases). The CDR3 is made up of 13 amino acids. CDR1 and CDR2 from the germline V gene are MNHNS and SASEGT. The V end was cut by 10 bases, the J end by 1 base, with 13 bases between. The CDR3 protein is CAIIQGPNTEAFF. In DNA, the CDR3 is TGTGCCATTATACAGGGTCCGAACACTGAAGCTTTCTTT.

This chain connects TRBV2 to TRBJ2-2; possibly TRBD1 for D (6 bases). The V gene lost 6 bases and the J gene lost 5 bases, with 13 bases spanning the gap. CDR1 is SNHLY and CDR2 is FYNNEI in the germline V gene. This CDR3 is 14 amino acids long. In DNA form, the CDR3 reads TGTGCCAGCAGAGTCGACAGGACTACCGGGGAGCTGTTTTTT. Protein sequence: CASRVDRTTGELFF.

The chain employs TRBV7-9 and TRBJ2-5; D remains ambiguous. The CDR3 has 15 residues. Germline V gene data show CDR1 as SEHNR and CDR2 as FQNEAQ (reference sequence). V lost 1 base, J lost 2 bases, and 11 bases lay in between. For the CDR3, the DNA is TGTGCCAGCAGCTTAGAAAGGTTAGAGCAAGAGACCCAGTACTTC. Translating gives CASSLERLEQETQYF. The full variable domain, rest sourced from reference TRBV7-9 and TRBJ2-5, is DTGVSQNPRHKITKRGQNVTFRCDPISEHNRLYWYRQTLGQGPEFLTYFQNEAQLEKSRLLSDRFSAERPKGSFSTLEIQRTEQGDSAMYLCASSLERLEQETQYFGPGTRLLVL.